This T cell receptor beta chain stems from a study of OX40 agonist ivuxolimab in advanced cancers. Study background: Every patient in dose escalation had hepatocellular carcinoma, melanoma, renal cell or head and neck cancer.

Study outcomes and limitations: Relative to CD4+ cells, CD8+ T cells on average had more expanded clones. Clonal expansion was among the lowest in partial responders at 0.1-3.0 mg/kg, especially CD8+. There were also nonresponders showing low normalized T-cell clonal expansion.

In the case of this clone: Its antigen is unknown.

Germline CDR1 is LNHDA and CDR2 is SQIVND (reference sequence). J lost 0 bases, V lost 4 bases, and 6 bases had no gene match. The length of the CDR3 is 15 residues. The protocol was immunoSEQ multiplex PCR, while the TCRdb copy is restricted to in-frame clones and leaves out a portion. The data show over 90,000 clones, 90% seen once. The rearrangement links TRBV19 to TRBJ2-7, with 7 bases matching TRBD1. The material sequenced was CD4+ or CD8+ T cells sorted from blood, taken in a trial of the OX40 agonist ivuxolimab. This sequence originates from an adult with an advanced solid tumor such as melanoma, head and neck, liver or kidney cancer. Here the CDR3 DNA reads TGTGCCAGTAGTAGCCGGGACAGCTTCTCCTACGAGCAGTACTTC. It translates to CASSSRDSFSYEQYF.